This T cell receptor beta chain was sequenced in a study of T-cell memory formation after mild COVID-19. Study-wide findings and caveats: Later expanders leaned toward CD4+, whereas clones contracting from day 15 to 85 were balanced CD4/CD8.

This clonotype showed up many times. As yet, its antigen is unknown. Germline trimming cut 8 bases from V and 6 bases from J; bases unmatched to any gene: 18. The CDR3 has 16 amino acids. Germline values: CDR1 MNHEY, CDR2 SMNVEV (reference sequence). TCRdb re-called the 5' RACE reads with MiXCR, one entry per CDR3 protein. The table records roughly 300,000 distinct CDR3 sequences, roughly 16% of them present only once. Material for sequencing was PBMCs or a T cell subset sorted from them (not recorded which). V and J are TRBV27 and TRBJ2-7; 8 bases agree with TRBD1. This receptor was identified in a man between 18 and 29 years old who had mild COVID-19 (a few samples of this study predate the infection). Cell type and time point are not known. CDR3 bases: TGTGCCAGCCTGAGAGAACCGGGACAGGAGCCCTCCGAGCAGTACGTC. Translation: CASLREPGQEPSEQYV.